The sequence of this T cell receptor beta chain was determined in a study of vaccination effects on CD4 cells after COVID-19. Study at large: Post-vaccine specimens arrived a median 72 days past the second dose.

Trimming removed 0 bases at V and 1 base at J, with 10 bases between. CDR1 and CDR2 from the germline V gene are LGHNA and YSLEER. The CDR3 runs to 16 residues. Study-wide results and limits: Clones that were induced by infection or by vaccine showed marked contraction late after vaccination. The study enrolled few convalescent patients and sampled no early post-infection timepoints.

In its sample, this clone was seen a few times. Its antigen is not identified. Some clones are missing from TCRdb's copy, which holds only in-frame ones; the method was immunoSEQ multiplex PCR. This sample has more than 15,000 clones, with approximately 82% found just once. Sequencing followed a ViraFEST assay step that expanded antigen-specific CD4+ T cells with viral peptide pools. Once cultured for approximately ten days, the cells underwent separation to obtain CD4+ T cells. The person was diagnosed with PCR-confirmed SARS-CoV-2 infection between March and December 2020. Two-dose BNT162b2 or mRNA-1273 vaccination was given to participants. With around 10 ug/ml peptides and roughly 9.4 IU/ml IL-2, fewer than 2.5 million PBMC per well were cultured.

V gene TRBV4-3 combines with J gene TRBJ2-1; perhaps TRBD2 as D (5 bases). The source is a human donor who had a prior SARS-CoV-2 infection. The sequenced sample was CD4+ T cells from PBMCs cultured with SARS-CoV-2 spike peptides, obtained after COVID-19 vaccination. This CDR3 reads CASSQDVKRSYNEQFF. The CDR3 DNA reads TGCGCCAGCAGCCAAGATGTCAAGCGGTCCTACAATGAGCAGTTCTTC.